This T cell receptor (beta chain) is from a study of T cell repertoires in cytomegalovirus infection. A note on this clonotype: Its antigen is not known.

TCRdb used MiXCR to reprocess the reads, holding one entry per CDR3 protein. Here the sample spans about 350,000 distinct CDR3 sequences, roughly 36% being singletons. Sequenced material: cultured PBMCs, taken from culture after CMV antigen stimulation. This clonotype was obtained from a human donor in good health (CMV status not recorded). Some clones in this sample may be carry-over from other donors' samples.

CDR3 protein: CASVDRAGYSNQPQHF. CDR3 in DNA: TGTGCCAGTGTGGACAGGGCCGGGTATAGCAATCAGCCCCAGCATTTT. V usage is TRBV19 and J usage is TRBJ1-5; 8 bases align to TRBD1. The germline gives CDR1 LNHDA, CDR2 SQIVND (reference sequence). CDR3 length equals 16 residues. The V segment lost 8 bases and the J segment 0 bases; nucleotides outside the gene matches: 9.